The 14 T cell receptor beta chains below were found in one sample sequenced in a study of metastatic and nonmetastatic thyroid tumors (TCRdb year 2020). Library generation was performed with PCR. Sequencing took place on an Illumina HiSeq 4000. TCRdb cleaned the public reads at Q25 with fastp, built clones with MiXCR and kept in-frame beta chains. The sample contains tens of thousands of clones, over 10% of them found a single time. Of the sample, under 25% is held by the ten largest clones. Before undergoing thyroid surgery, none of the patients had been given any kind of treatment. The specimen was blood. These receptors were taken from a female donor with papillary thyroid cancer or a benign thyroid nodule (not recorded which). Some clones in this sample may be carry-over from other donors' samples.

Only one count was recorded for this clone. The conserved phenylalanine or tryptophan normally closing the CDR3 is absent here, so this likely arose from a read error. The chain links TRBV7-4 to TRBJ2-7; D is possibly TRBD1 (5 bases). Germline V gene data show CDR1 as SGHVT and CDR2 as SQSDAQ. The CDR3 spans 16 residues. Trimming cost V 5 bases and J 0 bases, with 17 bases left between them. CDR3 coding DNA: TGTGCCAGCAGCACGTACATGGGGCCTAGCTCCTACGAGCAGTACCTC. It specifies CASSTYMGPSSYEQYL.

This clone came up many times. This chain links TRBV28 with TRBJ1-1, with TRBD1 matching 11 bases. V lost 5 bases to trimming and J lost 4 bases; unmatched junction nucleotides: 3. Germline CDR1 MDHEN, CDR2 SYDVKM. This CDR3 is 14 amino acids long. The CDR3 region is CASSGQGAPTEAFF. CDR3 nucleotide sequence: TGTGCCAGCAGTGGACAGGGGGCGCCCACTGAAGCTTTCTTT.

A remark on this clone: At one boundary the junction diverges from the germline segment, which might be a read error. The J gene is TRBJ2-1, the V gene TRBV27, with TRBD2 matching 8 bases. This CDR3 has 14 residues. CDR1 and CDR2 (germline): MNHEY, SMNVEV (reference sequence). The CDR3: CASRGGRTYNEKFF. The CDR3 DNA is TGTGCCAGCAGAGGCGGGAGGACCTACAATGAGAAGTTCTTC.

The sample holds many counts of this clone. The rearrangement uses TRBV27 and TRBJ2-3, with 9 bases lining up with TRBD1. The V segment lost 5 bases and the J segment 9 bases; nucleotides outside the gene matches: 12. This CDR3 is 15 amino acids long. Germline V gives CDR1 MNHEY, CDR2 SMNVEV (reference sequence). The CDR3 here is CASSPNPGQGGTQYF. In nucleotides, the CDR3 is TGTGCCAGCAGTCCGAATCCGGGACAGGGAGGGACGCAGTATTTT.

This clone appeared many times. The chain links TRBV6-1 to TRBJ2-2; D is unclear. Germline CDR1 and CDR2: MNHNS and SASEGT. This CDR3 is 16 amino acids long. With 7 bases removed from V and 4 bases from J, the gap between germline ends came to 19 bases. The CDR3 loop is CASTGPLVGSTGELFF. The CDR3 region has the DNA TGTGCCAGCACCGGACCCCTGGTTGGGTCCACCGGGGAGCTGTTTTTT.

This clone was found a few times. This may arise from a read error, as a much more abundant clone is one base away. DNA of the CDR3: TGTGCCAGCAGCATAGACAGCTACGGGCAGTACTTC. Amino acid sequence: CASSIDSYGQYF. The rearrangement joins TRBV5-4 to TRBJ2-7; tentative D call: TRBD1 (5 bases). The length of the CDR3 is 12 residues. Germline V gene lookup returns CDR1 SGHNT and CDR2 YYREEE (reference sequence).

Worth noting for this clone: This may be a read error, as it is one base from a much larger clone. The rearrangement joins TRBV15 to TRBJ1-1; D call uncertain. CDR1 is LNHNV, CDR2 YYDKDF, per germline (reference sequence). V lost 1 base and J 8 bases, leaving 23 bases between the germline ends. The CDR3 consists of 17 residues. CDR3 in amino acids: CATSRGGSSRRRSEAFF. CDR3 DNA sequence: TGTGCCACCAGCAGAGGAGGGTCTAGTCGGCGACGATCCGAAGCTTTCTTT.

This clone was observed many times. The V and J genes are TRBV9 and TRBJ2-5, with 7 positions matching TRBD2. Germline V lookup: CDR1 SGDLS, CDR2 YYNGEE. The CDR3 has 15 residues. J lost 1 base, V lost 2 bases, and 5 bases had no gene match. The CDR3 nucleotides are TGTGCCAGCAGCGTGACGGGGGGAACCCAAGAGACCCAGTACTTC. Protein sequence: CASSVTGGTQETQYF.

This chain joins TRBV20-1 and TRBJ2-7; 12 nucleotides line up with TRBD1. After removal of 5 bases from V and 5 bases from J, the junction contained 13 bases not matched to a gene. In germline, CDR1 is DFQATT, CDR2 SNEGSKA (reference sequence). The CDR3 spans 16 residues. The CDR3 bases are TGCAGTGCTCGATCCGGGACAGGGGGCGTAGGCCACGAGCAGTACTTC. Encoded protein: CSARSGTGGVGHEQYF.

This clone was observed at least ten times. This chain joins TRBV4-2 and TRBJ2-7, with D uncertain. Germline CDR1 LGHNA, CDR2 YNFKEQ. The CDR3 covers 15 residues. V gave up 4 bases and J gave up 7 bases, with 20 bases separating them. The CDR3 nucleotides read TGTGCCAGCAGCCCGGGCCTGACTGCGATGGGGGAGCAGTACTTC. Amino acids: CASSPGLTAMGEQYF.

This clone was seen repeatedly, ten times or more. This chain links TRBV30 with TRBJ1-2, with 10 bases aligning to TRBD1. Per germline, CDR1 GTSNPN and CDR2 SVGIG (reference sequence). The CDR3 covers 14 residues. J lost 4 bases, V lost 8 bases, and 10 bases had no gene match. The CDR3 bases are TGTGCCCGCGGACAGGGGGAGACCTTCTATGGCTACACCTTC. Amino acid sequence: CARGQGETFYGYTF.

The table lists this clone with a few counts. V gene TRBV28 combines with J gene TRBJ1-6; possibly TRBD1 for D (5 bases). V was trimmed by 2 bases and J by 6 bases, leaving 11 bases between them. This CDR3 is 15 amino acids long. Looked up from germline, CDR1 is MDHEN and CDR2 is SYDVKM. The CDR3 protein is CASSLRGGGNSPLHF. The CDR3 DNA reads as TGTGCCAGCAGTTTACGCGGGGGTGGTAATTCACCCCTCCACTTT. The full variable domain, completed using reference TRBV28 and TRBJ1-6, is DVKVTQSSRYLVKRTGEKVFLECVQDMDHENMFWYRQDPGLGLRLIYFSYDVKMKEKGDIPEGYSVSREKKERFSLILESASTNQTSMYLCASSLRGGGNSPLHFGNGTRLTVT.

With respect to this clone: A much larger clone lies one base from this, so it may be a read error. V gene TRBV2 combines with J gene TRBJ1-5; perhaps TRBD1 as D (5 bases). CDR3 size: 14 residues. Per the germline V gene, CDR1 is SNHLY and CDR2 is FYNNEI. Here the CDR3 DNA reads TGTGCCAGCAAACGCTGGGGCGGCAATCAGCACCAGCATTTT. Its protein product is CASKRWGGNQHQHF.

The table lists this clone with many counts. Given a much more abundant clone one base away, this may be a read error. The rearrangement links TRBV2 to TRBJ2-5; D ambiguous. The CDR3 is made up of 11 amino acids. Germline V gives CDR1 SNHLY, CDR2 FYNNEI. CDR3 sequence reads: CASSDRETLYF. CDR3 coding DNA: TGTGCCAGCAGTGACCGAGAGACCCTGTACTTC.